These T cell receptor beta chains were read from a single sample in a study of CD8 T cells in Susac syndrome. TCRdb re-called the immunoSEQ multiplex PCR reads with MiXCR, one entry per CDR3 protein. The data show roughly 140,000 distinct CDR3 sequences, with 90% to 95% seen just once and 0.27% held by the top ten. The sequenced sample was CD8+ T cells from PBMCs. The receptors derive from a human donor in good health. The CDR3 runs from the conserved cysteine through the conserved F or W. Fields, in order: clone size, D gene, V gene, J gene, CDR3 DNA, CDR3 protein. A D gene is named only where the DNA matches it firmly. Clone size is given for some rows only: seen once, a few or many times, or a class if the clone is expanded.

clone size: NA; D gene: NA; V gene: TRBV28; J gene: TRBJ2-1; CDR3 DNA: TGTGCCAGCAGTTTAATCCGGGCCCCCAATGAGCAGTTCTTC; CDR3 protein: CASSLIRAPNEQFF
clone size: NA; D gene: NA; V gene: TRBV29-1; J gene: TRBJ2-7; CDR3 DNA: TGCAGCGTTGAAGATTCCATTTACGAGCAGTACTTC; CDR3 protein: CSVEDSIYEQYF
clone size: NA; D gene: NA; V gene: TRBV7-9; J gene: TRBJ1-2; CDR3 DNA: TGTGCCAGCACCATAAGGGGCTACACCTTC; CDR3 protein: CASTIRGYTF
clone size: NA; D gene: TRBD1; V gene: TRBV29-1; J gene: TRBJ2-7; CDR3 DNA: TGCAGCGTTGAAGTCCCGGACAGGGGCGCCGAGCAGTACTTC; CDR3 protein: CSVEVPDRGAEQYF
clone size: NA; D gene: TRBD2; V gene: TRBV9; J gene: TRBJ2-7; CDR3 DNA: TGTGCCAGCAGCTCCGGGACTAGCGGGCTCTACGAGCAGTACTTC; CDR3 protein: CASSSGTSGLYEQYF
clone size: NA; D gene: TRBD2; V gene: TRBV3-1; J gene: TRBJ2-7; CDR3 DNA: TGTGCCAGCAGCCATACCCCCGGCGGGGGGCCGGACGAGCAGTACTTC; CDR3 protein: CASSHTPGGGPDEQYF
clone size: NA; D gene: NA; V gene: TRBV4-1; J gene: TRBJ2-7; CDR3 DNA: TGCGCCAGCAGCCAAGATGGCATGTACGAGCAGTACTTC; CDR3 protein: CASSQDGMYEQYF
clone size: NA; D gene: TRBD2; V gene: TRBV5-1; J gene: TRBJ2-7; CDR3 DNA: TGCGCCAGCAGCCAAAGCGGGAGCGGCTACGAGCAGTACTTC; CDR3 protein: CASSQSGSGYEQYF
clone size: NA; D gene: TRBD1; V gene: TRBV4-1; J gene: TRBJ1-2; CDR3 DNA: TGCGCCAGCAGCCCCACGAGACAGGGTATATACGGCTACACCTTC; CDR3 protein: CASSPTRQGIYGYTF
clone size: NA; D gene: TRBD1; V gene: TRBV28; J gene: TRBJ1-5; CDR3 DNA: TGTGCCAGCAGTTCGCTCTACGTGCAGGGGGAGGGAGATCAGCCCCAGCATTTT; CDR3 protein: CASSSLYVQGEGDQPQHF
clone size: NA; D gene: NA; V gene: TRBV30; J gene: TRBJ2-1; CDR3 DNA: TGTGCCTGGACGCCTGGGCTTAATGAGCAGTTCTTC; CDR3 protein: CAWTPGLNEQFF
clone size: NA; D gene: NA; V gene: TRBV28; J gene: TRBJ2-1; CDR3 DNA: TGTGCCAGCAGTTTTCCCGGAATAAATGAGCAGTTCTTC; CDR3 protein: CASSFPGINEQFF
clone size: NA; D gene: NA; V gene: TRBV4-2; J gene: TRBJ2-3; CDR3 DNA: TGTGCCAGCAGCCAAGTCCCGGCTAGCACAGATACGCAGTATTTT; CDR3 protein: CASSQVPASTDTQYF
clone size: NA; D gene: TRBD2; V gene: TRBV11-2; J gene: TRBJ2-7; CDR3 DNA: TGTGCCAGCAGCTTAGTTGGGACTAGCGGCTACGAGCAGTACTTC; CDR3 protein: CASSLVGTSGYEQYF
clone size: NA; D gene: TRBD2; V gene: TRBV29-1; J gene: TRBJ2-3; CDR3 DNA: TGCAGCGTTGTTTCGGTTGTTGGGGGGGTTGAGGGCACAGATACGCAGTATTTT; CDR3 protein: CSVVSVVGGVEGTDTQYF
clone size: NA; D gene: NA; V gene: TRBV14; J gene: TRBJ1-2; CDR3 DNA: TGTGCCACCTTAACACCAACCGGGGGCTACACCTTC; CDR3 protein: CATLTPTGGYTF
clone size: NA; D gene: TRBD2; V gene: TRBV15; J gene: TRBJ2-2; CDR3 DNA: TGTGCCACCAGCAGGGGGCTGGGACTAGTCTCCACCGGGGAGCTGTTTTTT; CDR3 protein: CATSRGLGLVSTGELFF
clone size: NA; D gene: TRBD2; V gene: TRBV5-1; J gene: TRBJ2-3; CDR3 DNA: TGCGCCAGTCTCGGGACTAGCACCCAGTATTTT; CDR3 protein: CASLGTSTQYF
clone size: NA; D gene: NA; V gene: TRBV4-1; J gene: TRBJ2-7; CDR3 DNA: TGCGCCAGCAGGGGTAGCGCCGACTACGAGCAGTACTTC; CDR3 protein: CASRGSADYEQYF
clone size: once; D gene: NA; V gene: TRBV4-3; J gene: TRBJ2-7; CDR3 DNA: TGCGCCAGCAGCCAAGATTGGGCTGCCGGCGAGCAGTACTTC; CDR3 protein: CASSQDWAAGEQYF
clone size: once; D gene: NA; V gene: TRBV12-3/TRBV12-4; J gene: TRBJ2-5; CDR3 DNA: TGTGCCAGCAGGCGCGGTGAGAGCGGGGAGACCCAGTACTTC; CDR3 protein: CASRRGESGETQYF
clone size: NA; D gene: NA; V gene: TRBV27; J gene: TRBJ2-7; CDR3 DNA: TGTGCCAGCAGTCCCTCGAACTACGAGCAGTACTTC; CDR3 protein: CASSPSNYEQYF
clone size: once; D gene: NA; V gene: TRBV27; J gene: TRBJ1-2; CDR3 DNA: TGTGCCAGCAGTTTCGGGCAGGCCTATGGCTACACCTTC; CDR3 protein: CASSFGQAYGYTF
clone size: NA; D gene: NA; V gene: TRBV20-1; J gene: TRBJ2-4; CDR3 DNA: TGCAGTGCTAGAGACCCCGTAGCCAAAAACATTCAGTACTTC; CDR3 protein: CSARDPVAKNIQYF
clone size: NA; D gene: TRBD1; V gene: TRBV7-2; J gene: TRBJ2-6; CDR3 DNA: TGTGCCAGCAGTTCGGACAGGTACTCTGGGGCCAACGTCCTGACTTTC; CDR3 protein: CASSSDRYSGANVLTF
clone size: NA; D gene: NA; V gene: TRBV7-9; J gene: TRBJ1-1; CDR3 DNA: TGTGCCAGCAGCTTAGATAGCCGTAACACTGAAGCTTTCTTT; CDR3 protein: CASSLDSRNTEAFF